Below, one T cell receptor beta chain is given with its context. The specificity of this receptor is unknown. Base qualities are not recorded, but no much larger clone differs from it by a single base. The sample is drawn from a study of CD8+ T cells in alopecia areata (dated by TCRdb to the late 2010s). Concerning the study at large: The treated patients, all with moderate-to-severe alopecia areata, were enrolled in an open-label pilot trial of oral tofacitinib given at 5 to 10 mg twice daily. Tofacitinib was administered for 6 to 18 months, and 6 months of follow-up off drug were then conducted to assess delayed response and recurrence. In treated patients, disease severity was measured using the SALT score, which gives the percentage of scalp surface area affected. To study T cell clonal expansion in alopecia areata, the researchers applied high-throughput TCRbeta sequencing to both the C3H/HeJ mouse model and human patients. On the human side, TCRbeta sequencing was run on scalp tissue and on sorted CD4+ and CD8+ peripheral blood T cells from healthy controls and from alopecia areata patients with either patchy or totalis/universalis disease. Tofacitinib-treated patients had biopsies at baseline and at 4 and 24 weeks of treatment, with a later scalp biopsy in several patients. Scalp clonality was compared among normal scalp (n=4), patchy alopecia areata scalp (n=8), and alopecia totalis/universalis scalp (n=8). RNA came from the PAXgene miRNA kit for fixed scalp, the miRNeasy kit for PBMCs, and the RNeasy kit for mouse skin. TCRbeta CDR3 regions were amplified by immunoSEQ multiplex PCR with 35 Vbeta forward and 13 Jbeta reverse primers. The study at large found these results: Higher clonality and more expanded CD8+ clones were observed in lesional scalp than in normal scalp, particularly in alopecia totalis/universalis, a finding suggestive of antigenic drive. Many expanded lesional clones persisted in scalp and blood during tofacitinib treatment, which may partly explain relapse after stopping treatment. Resident alphabeta T cells in normal human skin are also sequenced, complicating scalp TCR repertoire analysis, unlike mouse skin dominated by gammadelta T cells. Scalp clonality and the number of expanded CD8+ clones among the top 100 scalp clones were significantly decreased by tofacitinib. Because the treated cohort was small and had just a single nonresponder, larger studies are needed to establish links between baseline CD8+ expansion and response. Shared TCR sequences between patients were less evident than in mice, which may be partly attributable to HLA diversity in the patient population.

Reading the label with the study, this specimen's time point is: about 4 weeks on oral tofacitinib. This specimen's treatment or condition label, interpreted: oral pan-JAK inhibitor, 5-10 mg twice daily. Lesional scalp punch biopsies and peripheral blood were obtained from alopecia areata patients. PBMCs were isolated by density centrifugation and stained for CD3, CD4 and CD8, after which CD4+ and CD8+ T cells were sorted on a FACSAria. From the cysteine through the phenylalanine, the CDR3 covers 16 amino acids. Kept here is only the CDR3 DNA, which spans 48 bases and is read in frame from base 1. V and J are trimmed by 3 bases and 2 bases, and the gene matches miss 8 bases of the junction. CDR1 and CDR2 are drawn from the germline V gene: SGHTA, FQGNSA. Library generation was performed with the immunoSEQ multiplex PCR assay. For TCR sequencing, RNA was extracted from every sample and reverse transcribed into cDNA to serve as template. First-strand cDNA was synthesized with SuperScript III using a 2:1 mix of oligo-dT and random hexamers. A synthetic immune receptor repertoire was used to measure amplification bias, and any remaining bias was corrected computationally. The original methods were these. After raw reads were preprocessed to remove errors, the CDR3 was defined following IMGT conventions as running from the conserved cysteine to phenylalanine. Clonality was computed by normalizing Shannon entropy by log2 of the number of productive unique TCRs and subtracting the result from 1. Scalp TCRbeta sequences were cross-referenced with sorted blood CD4 and CD8 repertoires so that the CD4 or CD8 identity of scalp clones could be inferred. This immuneACCESS table, as held by TCRdb, lists in-frame sequences with V and J called but not all clones. Of the missing ones, under half trace to an unresolved V gene in checked studies; the others have no known cause. V and J calls and clone size are those listed in that table; D and trimming were worked out from the DNA. The sample includes some 150,000 clones, with around 86% observed a single time. The ten largest clones take up under 15% of the sample.

The sample consisted of CD8+ T cells sorted from blood, taken at week 4, from a patient treated with tofacitinib. This sequence uses TRBV7-2 and TRBJ2-5; 8 bases in the middle match TRBD1. The sequence was collected from a human donor with alopecia areata. The nucleotide sequence is TGTGCCAGCAGCTTGGGACAGGCTAGACTTCAAGAGACCCAGTACTTC. This codes for CASSLGQARLQETQYF. With the rest looked up from the reference TRBV7-2 and TRBJ2-5 genes rather than sequenced, the full variable domain is GAGVSQSPSNKVTEKGKDVELRCDPISGHTALYWYRQSLGQGLEFLIYFQGNSAPDKSGLPSDRFSAERTGGSVSTLTIQRTQQEDSAVYLCASSLGQARLQETQYFGPGTRLLVL.